One sample yielded the 9 T cell receptor beta chains listed below, sequenced in a study of blood T cell repertoires in COVID-19. Sequenced by immunoSEQ multiplex PCR; TCRdb stores in-frame clones only, minus some. This sample has 56,000 or so clones, with 87% found just once. The source material was peripheral blood. The origin of the receptors is a man aged 45 to 65 with acute or convalescent COVID-19.

V and J are TRBV28 and TRBJ2-1; D unresolved. Germline CDR1 is MDHEN and CDR2 is SYDVKM. The CDR3 has 12 amino acids. With 8 bases removed from V and 6 bases from J, the gap between germline ends came to 11 bases. The CDR3: CASDSRTNEQFF. In DNA form, the CDR3 reads TGTGCCAGCGACTCTAGAACCAATGAGCAGTTCTTC.

The J gene is TRBJ2-1, the V gene TRBV3-1 (or the pseudogene TRBV3-2); 8 nucleotides agree with TRBD2. There are 15 residues in the CDR3. Germline trimming cut 0 bases from V and 5 bases from J; bases unmatched to any gene: 3. Germline loops: CDR1 LGHDT, CDR2 YNNKEL (reference sequence). CDR3 protein: CASSQDGGAHNEQFF. CDR3 nucleotides: TGTGCCAGCAGCCAAGACGGGGGGGCCCACAATGAGCAGTTCTTC.

The chain recombines TRBV28 with TRBJ2-5, with TRBD2 identical over 9 bases. The J segment lost 4 bases and the V segment lost 8 bases, leaving 11 bases of the junction unmatched. The germline V gene encodes CDR1 MDHEN and CDR2 SYDVKM. CDR3 length equals 15 residues. The CDR3 spells CASSGREGLGETQYF. As DNA, the CDR3 is TGTGCCAGCTCAGGGCGGGAGGGCCTTGGAGAGACCCAGTACTTC.

Details on this clone: This specimen includes other DNA sequences encoding the same CDR3. The chain uses TRBV11-3 and TRBJ2-7; D is uncertain. Looked up from germline, CDR1 is SGHNT and CDR2 is YENEEA. The CDR3 is made up of 13 amino acids. V was pared by 4 bases and J by 4 bases, with 11 bases between. CDR3 sequence reads: CASSSSVSYEQYF. Here the CDR3 DNA reads TGTGCCAGCAGCTCCAGCGTTTCATACGAGCAGTACTTC.

The chain has TRBV19 and TRBJ2-7; no clear D. The germline V and J ends were trimmed by 5 bases and 2 bases, with 13 bases remaining between them. CDR3 size: 14 residues. The germline CDR1 and CDR2 sequences are LNHDA and SQIVND (reference sequence). CDR3 nucleotides: TGTGCCAGTAGTTTCGGGTCAACCGCCTACGAGCAGTACTTC. The encoded protein is CASSFGSTAYEQYF.

The chain carries TRBV7-2 and TRBJ2-5; 9 nucleotides agree with TRBD2. Unmatched junction bases numbered 13, after V lost 6 bases and J lost 2 bases. Germline V CDR1 and CDR2: SGHTA, FQGNSA. The CDR3 loop spans 17 amino acids. CDR3 loop: CASRPSGGGGGQETQYF. CDR3 nucleotide sequence: TGTGCCAGCAGACCCTCTGGTGGCGGGGGGGGTCAAGAGACCCAGTACTTC. The entire variable domain, with the rest obtained from reference TRBV7-2 and TRBJ2-5, is as follows: GAGVSQSPSNKVTEKGKDVELRCDPISGHTALYWYRQSLGQGLEFLIYFQGNSAPDKSGLPSDRFSAERTGGSVSTLTIQRTQQEDSAVYLCASRPSGGGGGQETQYFGPGTRLLVL.

The rearrangement joins TRBV19 to TRBJ1-1; TRBD1 agrees at 10 bases. Germline V gene data show CDR1 as LNHDA and CDR2 as SQIVND (reference sequence). The V gene end was trimmed by 4 bases and the J gene end by 4 bases; junction bases not matched to a gene: 12. The CDR3 contains 17 residues. CDR3 amino acids: CASSTRQGATYGTEAFF. The CDR3 DNA follows: TGTGCCAGTAGTACCCGACAGGGGGCGACTTATGGCACTGAAGCTTTCTTT.

This chain uses TRBV10-2 with TRBJ2-5; a weak D match, TRBD2 (5 bases). Trimming cost V 5 bases and J 7 bases, with 8 bases left between them. This CDR3 is built from 11 residues. The germline V gene encodes CDR1 WSHSY and CDR2 SAAADI. The CDR3 bases are TGCGCCAGCAGTTTGGCGGGGACCCAGTACTTC. Its translation is CASSLAGTQYF.

The rearrangement uses TRBV19 and TRBJ2-7, with TRBD2 matching over 8 bases. CDR1 and CDR2 from the germline V gene are LNHDA and SQIVND (reference sequence). The V and J ends lost 1 base and 2 bases, in that order; junction bases with no gene match: 1. CDR3 length: 14 residues. For the CDR3, the DNA is TGTGCCAGTAGTATAGCGGGGGGGCCCTACGAGCAGTACTTC. It codes for CASSIAGGPYEQYF.